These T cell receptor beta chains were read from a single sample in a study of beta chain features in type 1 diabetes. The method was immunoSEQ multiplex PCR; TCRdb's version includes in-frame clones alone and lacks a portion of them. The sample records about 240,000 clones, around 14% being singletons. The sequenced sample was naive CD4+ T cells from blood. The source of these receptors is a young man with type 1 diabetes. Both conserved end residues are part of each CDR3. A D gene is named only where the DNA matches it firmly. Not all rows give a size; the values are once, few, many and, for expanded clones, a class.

CDR3 DNA: TGTGCCTGGAGTAGACTAGCCCAAGATACGCAGTATTTT
CDR3 protein: CAWSRLAQDTQYF
clone size: few
D gene: TRBD2
J gene: TRBJ2-3
V gene: TRBV30

CDR3 DNA: TGTGCCTGGAGTGGGACAGGGGGCATAGAGACCCAGTACTTC
CDR3 protein: CAWSGTGGIETQYF
clone size: -
D gene: TRBD1
J gene: TRBJ2-5
V gene: TRBV30

CDR3 DNA: TGTGCCTGGAGTCTTGGGTCGGGGGGTCAGCCCCAGCATTTT
CDR3 protein: CAWSLGSGGQPQHF
clone size: -
D gene: -
J gene: TRBJ1-5
V gene: TRBV30

CDR3 DNA: TGTGCCAGCAGCTTCACTAGCGGGAGTGGTAATGAGCAGTTCTTC
CDR3 protein: CASSFTSGSGNEQFF
clone size: -
D gene: TRBD2
J gene: TRBJ2-1
V gene: TRBV11-2

CDR3 DNA: TGTGCCAGCAGCCAAGAGCCCGCAGGGTATTATGAGCAGTTCTTC
CDR3 protein: CASSQEPAGYYEQFF
clone size: -
D gene: -
J gene: TRBJ2-1
V gene: TRBV4-2

CDR3 DNA: TGCGCCAGCAGCTTCGGGGGTGAGACCTACAATGAGCAGTTCTTC
CDR3 protein: CASSFGGETYNEQFF
clone size: -
D gene: -
J gene: TRBJ2-1
V gene: TRBV5-1

CDR3 DNA: TGTGCCAGCTCACCAGCCGGGACTCAAAGGGGTTACGAGCAGTACTTC
CDR3 protein: CASSPAGTQRGYEQYF
clone size: -
D gene: -
J gene: TRBJ2-7
V gene: TRBV18

CDR3 DNA: TGCGCCAGCAGCCCTGGTGGGACTAGGATTTACGAGCAGTACTTC
CDR3 protein: CASSPGGTRIYEQYF
clone size: -
D gene: TRBD2
J gene: TRBJ2-7
V gene: TRBV5-1

CDR3 DNA: TGTGCCAGTACTAATAGTCGGAGGGGACCTTCGAACACTGAAGCTTTCTTT
CDR3 protein: CASTNSRRGPSNTEAFF
clone size: few
D gene: -
J gene: TRBJ1-1
V gene: TRBV19

CDR3 DNA: TGTGCCAGTAAGGGTCAGGACAGTGTTTACAATGAGCAGTTCTTC
CDR3 protein: CASKGQDSVYNEQFF
clone size: -
D gene: -
J gene: TRBJ2-1
V gene: TRBV19

CDR3 DNA: TGTGCCAGCAGTCCGGGACTAGGGGGGGAGACCCAGTACTTC
CDR3 protein: CASSPGLGGETQYF
clone size: -
D gene: TRBD2
J gene: TRBJ2-5
V gene: TRBV6-1

CDR3 DNA: TGTGCCAGCAGCTTGGCTGGCCCCCCGGGTGGCTACACCTTC
CDR3 protein: CASSLAGPPGGYTF
clone size: -
D gene: -
J gene: TRBJ1-2
V gene: TRBV5-4

CDR3 DNA: TGTGCCAGCAGTGCCGGCGGGGCTGCAACTAATGAAAAACTGTTTTTT
CDR3 protein: CASSAGGAATNEKLFF
clone size: -
D gene: -
J gene: TRBJ1-4
V gene: TRBV25-1

CDR3 DNA: TGTGCCAGCAGCCAAGGGACAGCCTATGGCTACACCTTC
CDR3 protein: CASSQGTAYGYTF
clone size: few
D gene: TRBD1
J gene: TRBJ1-2
V gene: TRBV2

CDR3 DNA: TGTGCCAGCAGCTCAGGCGAGCAGTACTTC
CDR3 protein: CASSSGEQYF
clone size: -
D gene: -
J gene: TRBJ2-7
V gene: TRBV7-9

CDR3 DNA: TGTGCCTGGAGTGCGGACAAGGCAAATTCACCCCTCCACTTT
CDR3 protein: CAWSADKANSPLHF
clone size: few
D gene: -
J gene: TRBJ1-6
V gene: TRBV30

CDR3 DNA: TGCGCCAGCAGCACCCGGACAGGGGGCCCCCTCCACTTT
CDR3 protein: CASSTRTGGPLHF
clone size: -
D gene: TRBD1
J gene: TRBJ1-6
V gene: TRBV5-1

CDR3 DNA: TGTGCCAGTAGTCTGCAGAAGCAAGAGACCCAGTACTTC
CDR3 protein: CASSLQKQETQYF
clone size: -
D gene: -
J gene: TRBJ2-5
V gene: TRBV19

CDR3 DNA: TGTGCTAGTGGTCCCGACAGGGGTTATCCCTACAATGAGCAGTTCTTC
CDR3 protein: CASGPDRGYPYNEQFF
clone size: few
D gene: TRBD1
J gene: TRBJ2-1
V gene: TRBV12-5

CDR3 DNA: TGTGCCAGCAGCTCGACAGGAGCTGGCACTGAAGCTTTCTTT
CDR3 protein: CASSSTGAGTEAFF
clone size: few
D gene: -
J gene: TRBJ1-1
V gene: TRBV7-9

CDR3 DNA: TGTGCCAGCAGTTACACACTGAGGCAGCCAAGGACTGAAGCTTTCTTT
CDR3 protein: CASSYTLRQPRTEAFF
clone size: -
D gene: -
J gene: TRBJ1-1
V gene: TRBV6-6

CDR3 DNA: TGTGCCAGCAGAAACAGGGGGTACTCACCCCTCCACTTT
CDR3 protein: CASRNRGYSPLHF
clone size: few
D gene: TRBD1
J gene: TRBJ1-6
V gene: TRBV11-2

CDR3 DNA: TGTGCCAGCAGCGTAAATTCGGGTTTATACGGCTACACCTTC
CDR3 protein: CASSVNSGLYGYTF
clone size: -
D gene: -
J gene: TRBJ1-2
V gene: TRBV9

CDR3 DNA: TGTGCCTGGAGTGCTGGACTCCGGGTGAACACTGAAGCTTTCTTT
CDR3 protein: CAWSAGLRVNTEAFF
clone size: few
D gene: -
J gene: TRBJ1-1
V gene: TRBV30

CDR3 DNA: TGTGCCAGCAGCTTTGGAGCTGAAGCTTTCTTT
CDR3 protein: CASSFGAEAFF
clone size: -
D gene: -
J gene: TRBJ1-1
V gene: TRBV7-9

CDR3 DNA: TGTGCCATCGGGCCACCTAATCAGCCCCAGCATTTT
CDR3 protein: CAIGPPNQPQHF
clone size: few
D gene: -
J gene: TRBJ1-5
V gene: TRBV10-3

CDR3 DNA: TGTGCCAGCAGTAGGGACAGCATGAACACTGAAGCTTTCTTT
CDR3 protein: CASSRDSMNTEAFF
clone size: -
D gene: TRBD1
J gene: TRBJ1-1
V gene: TRBV6-5

CDR3 DNA: TGCGCCAGCAGCTCGTCCGGACTAGCGGGAGGGCTGGAGACCCAGTACTTC
CDR3 protein: CASSSSGLAGGLETQYF
clone size: -
D gene: TRBD2
J gene: TRBJ2-5
V gene: TRBV5-1

CDR3 DNA: TGTGCCAGCAGCCGACAGGGAACCAAAGGGGAGACCCAGTACTTC
CDR3 protein: CASSRQGTKGETQYF
clone size: -
D gene: TRBD1
J gene: TRBJ2-5
V gene: TRBV7-9

CDR3 DNA: TGTGCCTGGAGTGAACTCCGAGGCGGGGAGCTGTTTTTT
CDR3 protein: CAWSELRGGELFF
clone size: -
D gene: -
J gene: TRBJ2-2
V gene: TRBV30

CDR3 DNA: TGTGCCAGCAGCTCCACTAGCGGGAGAGGCACAGATACGCAGTATTTT
CDR3 protein: CASSSTSGRGTDTQYF
clone size: few
D gene: TRBD2
J gene: TRBJ2-3
V gene: TRBV7-9

CDR3 DNA: TGTGCCAGCAGCGTAGATGACAGGAACTATGGCTACACCTTC
CDR3 protein: CASSVDDRNYGYTF
clone size: -
D gene: -
J gene: TRBJ1-2
V gene: TRBV9

CDR3 DNA: TGTGCCAGCAGCCCCCCAGGAGGTCTAGCGGTGGGGACCCAGTACTTC
CDR3 protein: CASSPPGGLAVGTQYF
clone size: -
D gene: TRBD2
J gene: TRBJ2-5
V gene: TRBV7-9

CDR3 DNA: TGTGCCAGCAGCTTGGCGGGGGGCTATGGCTACACCTTC
CDR3 protein: CASSLAGGYGYTF
clone size: few
D gene: -
J gene: TRBJ1-2
V gene: TRBV5-4

CDR3 DNA: TGTGCCAGCAGCTTCGGGGGACAGTCTAGGTACGAGCAGTACTTC
CDR3 protein: CASSFGGQSRYEQYF
clone size: -
D gene: -
J gene: TRBJ2-7
V gene: TRBV7-2

CDR3 DNA: TGTGCCAGCAGTGTGAGCGCGAATGGAGCCAAAAACATTCAGTACTTC
CDR3 protein: CASSVSANGAKNIQYF
clone size: -
D gene: -
J gene: TRBJ2-4
V gene: TRBV27

CDR3 DNA: TGCGCCAGCAGCTCCGGGACTAGCGGCTCCCAAGAGACCCAGTACTTC
CDR3 protein: CASSSGTSGSQETQYF
clone size: few
D gene: TRBD2
J gene: TRBJ2-5
V gene: TRBV5-1

CDR3 DNA: TGTGCCTGGAGAGGACAGATAACGAACTATGGCTACACCTTC
CDR3 protein: CAWRGQITNYGYTF
clone size: few
D gene: -
J gene: TRBJ1-2
V gene: TRBV30

CDR3 DNA: TGTGCCAGCAGTGAGAGGGCAGCTAACTATGGCTACACCTTC
CDR3 protein: CASSERAANYGYTF
clone size: few
D gene: -
J gene: TRBJ1-2
V gene: TRBV25-1

CDR3 DNA: TGTGCCTGGAGGAGGACAGGGGGCGAGGGCGGGGAGCTGTTTTTT
CDR3 protein: CAWRRTGGEGGELFF
clone size: few
D gene: TRBD1
J gene: TRBJ2-2
V gene: TRBV30

CDR3 DNA: TGTGCCAGCAGTTTAAGGGGGGGCTACGAGCAGTACTTC
CDR3 protein: CASSLRGGYEQYF
clone size: -
D gene: -
J gene: TRBJ2-7
V gene: TRBV27

CDR3 DNA: TGTGCCAGCAGCGTAGGGGCGCCGGTGGGCTACGAGCAGTACTTC
CDR3 protein: CASSVGAPVGYEQYF
clone size: -
D gene: -
J gene: TRBJ2-7
V gene: TRBV9

CDR3 DNA: TGCGCCAGCAGCTTGTCTAGCGGGCCTTACGAGCAGTACTTC
CDR3 protein: CASSLSSGPYEQYF
clone size: -
D gene: TRBD2
J gene: TRBJ2-7
V gene: TRBV5-1

CDR3 DNA: TGTGCCAGCAGCGTAGGCCTCCAGGGAAATTCACCCCTCCACTTT
CDR3 protein: CASSVGLQGNSPLHF
clone size: few
D gene: -
J gene: TRBJ1-6
V gene: TRBV9

CDR3 DNA: TGTGCCAGCAGCTTGACAGGCCCTTCAGGGGAGCAGTACTTC
CDR3 protein: CASSLTGPSGEQYF
clone size: -
D gene: -
J gene: TRBJ2-7
V gene: TRBV5-4

CDR3 DNA: TGCGCCAGCAGCTGGATTGACAGGGGGAGAAACAATGAGCAGTTCTTC
CDR3 protein: CASSWIDRGRNNEQFF
clone size: few
D gene: TRBD1
J gene: TRBJ2-1
V gene: TRBV5-1

CDR3 DNA: TGTGCCAGCAGTTTATTGGGGGCCCCCTACGAGCAGTACTTC
CDR3 protein: CASSLLGAPYEQYF
clone size: few
D gene: -
J gene: TRBJ2-7
V gene: TRBV28

CDR3 DNA: TGTGCCAGCAGGACGACGGGAACCCAAGAGACCCAGTACTTC
CDR3 protein: CASRTTGTQETQYF
clone size: few
D gene: -
J gene: TRBJ2-5
V gene: TRBV2

CDR3 DNA: TGTGCCAGCACCGGGTCAGATATTTGGGTACTAGTTGGTTCACCCCTCCACTTT
CDR3 protein: CASTGSDIWVLVGSPLHF
clone size: once
D gene: -
J gene: TRBJ1-6
V gene: TRBV28

CDR3 DNA: TGTGCCTGGAGATCGTCCTACGAGCAGTACTTC
CDR3 protein: CAWRSSYEQYF
clone size: -
D gene: -
J gene: TRBJ2-7
V gene: TRBV30

CDR3 DNA: TGTGCCAGCAGCTTGGGTCACAAATCCCTCTCCTACGAGCAGTACTTC
CDR3 protein: CASSLGHKSLSYEQYF
clone size: -
D gene: -
J gene: TRBJ2-7
V gene: TRBV5-4

CDR3 DNA: TGCGCCAGCAGCTTGGCGGAGGGGAGCACTGAAGCTTTCTTT
CDR3 protein: CASSLAEGSTEAFF
clone size: few
D gene: -
J gene: TRBJ1-1
V gene: TRBV5-1

CDR3 DNA: TGCGCCAGCAGCTTGGCGGTCGATAACAATGAGCAGTTCTTC
CDR3 protein: CASSLAVDNNEQFF
clone size: -
D gene: -
J gene: TRBJ2-1
V gene: TRBV5-1

CDR3 DNA: TGTGCCAGCAGTGCAGGGACCTACAATGAGCAGTTCTTC
CDR3 protein: CASSAGTYNEQFF
clone size: -
D gene: -
J gene: TRBJ2-1
V gene: TRBV2

CDR3 DNA: TGTGCCAGCAGCGTAGAAGCGGGGGGCTACACACCAGATACGCAGTATTTT
CDR3 protein: CASSVEAGGYTPDTQYF
clone size: -
D gene: TRBD2
J gene: TRBJ2-3
V gene: TRBV9